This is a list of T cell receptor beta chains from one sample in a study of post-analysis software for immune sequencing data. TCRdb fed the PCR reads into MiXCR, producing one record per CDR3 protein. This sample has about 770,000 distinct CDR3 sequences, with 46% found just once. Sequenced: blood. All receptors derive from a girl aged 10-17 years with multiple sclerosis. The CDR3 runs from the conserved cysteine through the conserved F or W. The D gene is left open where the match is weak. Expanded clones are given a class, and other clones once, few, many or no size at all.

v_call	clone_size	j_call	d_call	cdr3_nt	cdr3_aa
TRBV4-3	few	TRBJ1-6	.	TGCGCCAGCAGCCAGACCGTCGAGTCTTTTGGAGGCGCACCCCTCCACTTT	CASSQTVESFGGAPLHF
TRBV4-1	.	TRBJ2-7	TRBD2	TGCGCCAGCAGCCAAGATTGGGCTGATAGCGGGAGGGTCTACGAGCAGTACTTC	CASSQDWADSGRVYEQYF
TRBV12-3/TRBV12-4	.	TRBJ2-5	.	TGTGCCAGCAGTTGGGTGGGAGTAAGAGAGACCCAGTACTTC	CASSWVGVRETQYF
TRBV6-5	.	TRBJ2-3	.	TGTGCCAGCTCTGGGCAATGGGGACTGGATGGAGATACGCAGTATTTT	CASSGQWGLDGDTQYF
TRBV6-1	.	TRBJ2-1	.	TGTGCCAGCAGTGAAGCGCTTAGACTTCGACTCTACAATGAGCAGTTCTTC	CASSEALRLRLYNEQFF
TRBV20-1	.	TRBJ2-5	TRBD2	TGCAGTGCTAGGATGACTAGCGGGCAAGAGACCCAGTACTTC	CSARMTSGQETQYF
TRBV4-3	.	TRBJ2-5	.	TGCACCAGCAGCCAAAGTAGGGAGAGGGTGACCCAGTACTTC	CTSSQSRERVTQYF
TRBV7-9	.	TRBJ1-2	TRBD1	TGTGCCAGCAGAACGGGACAGGGATGGCATGGCTACACCTTC	CASRTGQGWHGYTF
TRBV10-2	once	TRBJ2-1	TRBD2	TGCGCCAGCAGCCCTGGGACTAGCGGGCAGGTATCCTACAATGAGCAGTTCTTC	CASSPGTSGQVSYNEQFF
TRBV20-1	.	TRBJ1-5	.	TGCAGTGCTAGTTCGGGGGTAGGGGATTATCAGCCCCAGCATTTT	CSASSGVGDYQPQHF
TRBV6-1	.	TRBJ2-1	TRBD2	TGTGCCAGCAGTGAAGGGAGCGGGAGGGTTGAGCAGTTCTTC	CASSEGSGRVEQFF
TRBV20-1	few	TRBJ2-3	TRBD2	TGCAGTGCCTATCTTGTAGCGGGATCCAGGGATACGCAGTATTTT	CSAYLVAGSRDTQYF
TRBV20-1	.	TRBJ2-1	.	TGCAGTGCTAGAAGGGACTACAATGAGCAGTTCTTC	CSARRDYNEQFF
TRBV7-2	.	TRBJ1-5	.	TGTGCCAGCAGCGGAAGGGGAGGCCAGCCCCAGCATTTT	CASSGRGGQPQHF
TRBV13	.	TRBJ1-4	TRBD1	TGTGCCAGCAGCTCCCGGGGGACAGCGAATGAAAAACTGTTTTTT	CASSSRGTANEKLFF
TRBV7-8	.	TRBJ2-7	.	TGTGCCTCCAAAGGGGGGGGAACCTACGAGCAGTACTTC	CASKGGGTYEQYF
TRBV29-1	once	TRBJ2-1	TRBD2	TGCAGCGTTGCGGGAGGGAGCAATGAGCAGTTCTTC	CSVAGGSNEQFF
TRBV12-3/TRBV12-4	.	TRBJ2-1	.	TGTGCCAGCAGTCATGTGGTAGCCCCGTACAATGAGCAGTTCTTC	CASSHVVAPYNEQFF
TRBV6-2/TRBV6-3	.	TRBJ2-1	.	TGTGCCAGCAGTTACGGGAGGCGGGATGACTACAATGAGCAGTTCTTC	CASSYGRRDDYNEQFF
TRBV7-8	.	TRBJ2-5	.	TGTGCCAGCAGCCCCACTGGGGGCTGGGGGCTCCAAGAGACCCAGTACTTC	CASSPTGGWGLQETQYF
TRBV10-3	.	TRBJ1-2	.	TGTGCCATCAGTGAGTCGGGCAGGGGCGGCTACACCTTC	CAISESGRGGYTF
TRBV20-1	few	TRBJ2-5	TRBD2	TGCAGTGCTAAGGTTGCGGGAGGGAGAATTAGGGAGACCCAGTACTTC	CSAKVAGGRIRETQYF
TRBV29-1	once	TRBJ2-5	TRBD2	TGCAGCGTTTCCAGCGGGAGTGAGACCCAGTACTTC	CSVSSGSETQYF
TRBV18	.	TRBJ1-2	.	TGTGCCAGCTCAAACCCTGCTAGCTATGGCTACACCTTC	CASSNPASYGYTF
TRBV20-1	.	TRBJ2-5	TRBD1	TGCAGTGCGGCCACAGGGGCCGGGCAAGAGACCCAGTACTTC	CSAATGAGQETQYF
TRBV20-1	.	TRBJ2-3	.	TGCAGTGGGGCAAGATACACAGATACGCAGTATTTT	CSGARYTDTQYF
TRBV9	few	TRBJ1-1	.	TGTGCCAGCAGCGTTAAGCTGAACACTGAAGCTTTCTTT	CASSVKLNTEAFF
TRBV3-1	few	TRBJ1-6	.	TGTGCCAGCAGCCAACAGCGTAATTCACCCCTCCACTTT	CASSQQRNSPLHF
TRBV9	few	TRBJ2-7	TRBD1	TGTGCCAGCAGCGCGGACAGGGGGCTATCGCACGAGCAGTACTTC	CASSADRGLSHEQYF
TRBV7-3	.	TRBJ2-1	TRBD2	TGTGCCAGCAGCTTAGTGACTAGCGGTAACAATGAGCAGTTCTTC	CASSLVTSGNNEQFF
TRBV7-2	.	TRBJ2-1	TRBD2	TGTGCCAGCAGATATCTAGCGGGTGAGCAGTTCTTC	CASRYLAGEQFF
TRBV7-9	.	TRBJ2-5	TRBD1	TGTGCCAGCAGCTTAGTGGACAGGGCGGATCGAGAGACCCAGTACTTC	CASSLVDRADRETQYF
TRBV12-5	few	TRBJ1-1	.	TGTGCTAGTGGTCTCGGGGGCGCCAACACTGAAGCTTTCTTT	CASGLGGANTEAFF
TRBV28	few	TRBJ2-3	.	TGTGCCAGCAGTCCCCGGGGTTTCACAGATACGCAGTATTTT	CASSPRGFTDTQYF
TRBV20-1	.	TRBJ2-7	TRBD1	TGCAGTGCCGAAACCGGGACAGGGGCTGACGAGCAGTACTTC	CSAETGTGADEQYF
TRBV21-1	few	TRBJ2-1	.	TGTGCCAGCAGCAAAAAACAGGGGGGACCCTTCTCCTACAATGAGCAGTTCTTC	CASSKKQGGPFSYNEQFF
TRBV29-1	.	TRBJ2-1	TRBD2	TGCAGCGTTGAAGATGGGCTAGCGGGAGTCAATGAGCAGTTCTTC	CSVEDGLAGVNEQFF
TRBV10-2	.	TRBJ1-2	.	TGCGCCAGCAGTGGACAAGACCATTGGGGGGGCTACACCTTC	CASSGQDHWGGYTF
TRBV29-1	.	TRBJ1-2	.	TGCAGCGTGAAATCCAGTGGCGGCTACACCTTC	CSVKSSGGYTF
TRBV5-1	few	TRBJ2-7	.	TGCGCCAGCAGCTTGGGGACAGCGGCCTACGAGCAGTACTTC	CASSLGTAAYEQYF
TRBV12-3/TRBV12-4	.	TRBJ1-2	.	TGTGCCAGCGTTGAAGGAGGGTCCCCCTATGGCTACACCTTC	CASVEGGSPYGYTF
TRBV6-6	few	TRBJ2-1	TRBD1	TGTGCCAGCACTAAAACAGGGGGCTCGGGGAATGAGCAGTTCTTC	CASTKTGGSGNEQFF
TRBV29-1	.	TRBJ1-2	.	TGCAGCGTTGTAGACCCGATCGGCTATGGCTACACCTTC	CSVVDPIGYGYTF
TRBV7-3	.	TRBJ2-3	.	TGTGCCAGCAGCTTAACCCCAGCGGGCACAGATACGCAGTATTTT	CASSLTPAGTDTQYF
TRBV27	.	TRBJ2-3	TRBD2	TGTGCCAGCAGTTTACGGACCCTGAGAGCGGGGAGCACAGATACGCAGTATTTT	CASSLRTLRAGSTDTQYF
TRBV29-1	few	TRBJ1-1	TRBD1	TGCAGCGTTGGTGGGACAGGGATCGAAGCTTTCTTT	CSVGGTGIEAFF
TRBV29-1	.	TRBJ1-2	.	TGCAGCGTTGAGGGGGATTACTATGGCTACACCTTC	CSVEGDYYGYTF
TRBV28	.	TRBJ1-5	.	TGTGCCAGCAGCCGTGGTTGGGGGGATGGCGATCAGCCCCAGCATTTT	CASSRGWGDGDQPQHF
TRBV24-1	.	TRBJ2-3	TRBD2	TGTGCCACCAGTACTAGCGGGAGCTTGGATACGCAGTATTTT	CATSTSGSLDTQYF
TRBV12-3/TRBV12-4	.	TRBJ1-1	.	TGTGTCAGCACCGCACAGGGTACACTAATGAACACTGAAGCTTTCTTT	CVSTAQGTLMNTEAFF
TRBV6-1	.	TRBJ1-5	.	TGTGCCAGCAGTGATGGCCAGGATCATCAGCCCCAGCATTTT	CASSDGQDHQPQHF
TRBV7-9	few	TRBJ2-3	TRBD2	TGTGCCAGCCTATCTAAATCTACAAGCGGGAGGAGTCAAACGCAGTATTTT	CASLSKSTSGRSQTQYF
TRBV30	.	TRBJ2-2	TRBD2	TGTGCCTGGCGCCTAGCGGGAAACACCGGGGAGCTGTTTTTT	CAWRLAGNTGELFF
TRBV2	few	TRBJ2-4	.	TGTGCCGGCAGTGAACTTGGAGGGATGGCCAAAAACATTCAGTACTTC	CAGSELGGMAKNIQYF
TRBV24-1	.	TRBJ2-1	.	TGTGCCACCAGTGGAGAGGGCTCCTACAATGAGCAGTTCTTC	CATSGEGSYNEQFF
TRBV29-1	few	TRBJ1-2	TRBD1	TGCAGCGTTGAGACAGGGGGTTGGGGCTACACCTTC	CSVETGGWGYTF
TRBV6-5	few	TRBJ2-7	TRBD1	TGTGCCAGCAGTTACGGGACAGGGGGCGAGCAGTACTTC	CASSYGTGGEQYF
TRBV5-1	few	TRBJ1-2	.	TGCGCCAGCAGCCCGGACAGTACCTATGGCTACACCTTC	CASSPDSTYGYTF
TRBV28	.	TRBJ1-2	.	TGTGCCGGCAGTCCAACTACCCTTGGCGGCTACACCTTC	CAGSPTTLGGYTF